Below, 13 T cell receptor beta chains from the same sample are listed, as sequenced in a study of blood T cell repertoires in COVID-19. The table came from immunoSEQ multiplex PCR; TCRdb's copy has only in-frame clones and leaves some out. The table lists 250,000 or so clones, approximately 88% of them singletons. Sequenced material: PBMCs or T cells enriched from blood (not recorded which). The source is a woman between 35 and 50 years old with acute COVID-19.

This chain links TRBV18 with TRBJ2-7; 9 nucleotides agree with TRBD1. The length of the CDR3 is 16 residues. The J segment lost 2 bases and the V segment lost 5 bases, leaving 10 bases of the junction unmatched. CDR1 and CDR2 (germline): KGHSH, LQKENI. CDR3 sequence: CASSSSGQGFAYEQYF. The CDR3 DNA reads TGTGCCAGCTCATCATCGGGACAGGGTTTCGCCTACGAGCAGTACTTC.

This sequence joins TRBV5-1 and TRBJ1-3; a weak D match, TRBD1 (5 bases). Trimming took 4 bases from V and 0 from J, leaving 17 bases between them. The germline CDR1 and CDR2 sequences are SGHRS and YFSETQ. This CDR3 is built from 17 residues. The CDR3 loop is CASSDPGGRISGNTIYF. The CDR3 nucleotides are TGCGCCAGCAGCGACCCGGGGGGACGGATCTCTGGAAACACCATATATTTT.

The chain is built from TRBV24-1 and TRBJ2-3; TRBD2 matches 8 bases. In germline, CDR1 is KGHDR, CDR2 SFDVKD. The CDR3 consists of 15 residues. Trimming took 4 bases from V and 3 from J; bases not matched to a gene: 5. CDR3 protein: CATSDVGRATDTQYF. DNA for the CDR3: TGTGCCACCAGTGACGTCGGGAGGGCGACAGATACGCAGTATTTT.

This clone has a single count. The rearrangement links TRBV19 to TRBJ2-5; maybe TRBD2 (7 bases). The germline gives CDR1 LNHDA, CDR2 SQIVND (reference sequence). V was pared by 5 bases and J by 0 bases, with 19 bases between. The CDR3 has 17 amino acids. CDR3 in amino acids: CASSWGYGGPYQETQYF. CDR3 DNA sequence: TGTGCCAGTAGTTGGGGATACGGGGGGCCCTACCAAGAGACCCAGTACTTC.

The chain is built from TRBV6-5 and TRBJ1-1, with D perhaps matching TRBD1 (6 bases). The CDR3 covers 12 residues. Per the germline V gene, CDR1 is MNHEY and CDR2 is SVGAGI. V was trimmed by 6 bases and J by 5 bases, leaving 10 bases between them. The CDR3 DNA sequence: TGTGCCAGCAGCAGGGGTGGGACTGAAGCTTTCTTT. The encoded protein is CASSRGGTEAFF.

The chain is built from TRBV4-3 and TRBJ2-1; a weak D match, TRBD2 (6 bases). Trimming removed 4 bases from V and 10 bases from J, with 14 bases in between. CDR3 length equals 13 residues. Germline assignment: CDR1 LGHNA and CDR2 YSLEER. For the CDR3, the DNA is TGCGCCAGCAGCCTACGACTAGAACCGGAGCAGTTCTTC. It codes for CASSLRLEPEQFF.

Remarks on this clone: One end of the junction is discordant with germline, which a read error may explain. The chain employs TRBV24-1 and TRBJ1-1; D may be TRBD1 (6 bases). There are 15 residues in the CDR3. The germline V gene encodes CDR1 KGHDR and CDR2 SFDVKD. CDR3: CATSDRTERGTEAFF. The CDR3 region has the DNA TGTGCCACGAGTGACAGGACAGAACGGGGCACTGAAGCTTTCTTT.

The chain employs TRBV7-8 and TRBJ2-1; D ambiguous. The ends were cut back, 5 bases at V and 5 bases at J, with 16 bases in the middle. The CDR3 extends over 15 amino acids. CDR1 is SGHVS, CDR2 FQNEAQ, per germline. CDR3 sequence reads: CASSRPHSWDNEQFF. CDR3 DNA: TGTGCCAGCAGCAGGCCCCACAGCTGGGACAATGAGCAGTTCTTC. Supplemented by reference TRBV7-8 and TRBJ2-1, the full variable domain reads GAGVSQSPRYKVAKRGQDVALRCDPISGHVSLFWYQQALGQGPEFLTYFQNEAQLDKSGLPSDRFFAERPEGSVSTLKIQRTQQEDSAVYLCASSRPHSWDNEQFFGPGTRLTVL.

The chain has TRBV9 and TRBJ2-2; 15 bases are a match to TRBD2. CDR1 and CDR2 (germline): SGDLS, YYNGEE. The trim removed 4 bases at V and 3 bases at J, leaving 4 bases unmatched. The CDR3 spans 17 residues. This CDR3 reads CASSRTSGGAHTGELFF. The CDR3 DNA reads TGTGCCAGCAGCCGGACTAGCGGGGGGGCCCACACCGGGGAGCTGTTTTTT.

The V call is TRBV10-2, the J call TRBJ1-1, with D unresolved. With 6 bases removed from V and 3 bases from J, the gap between germline ends came to 11 bases. CDR1 WSHSY and CDR2 SAAADI come from the germline V gene. This CDR3 contains 13 residues. CDR3 sequence (DNA): TGCGCCAGCAGCACCCGGGAACACACTGAAGCTTTCTTT. As protein: CASSTREHTEAFF.

This clone is a singleton in its sample. The V and J genes are TRBV30 and TRBJ1-2, with 8 bases that match TRBD1. The CDR3 runs to 15 residues. The germline V gene encodes CDR1 GTSNPN and CDR2 SVGIG (reference sequence). V shed 1 base and J 8 bases; nucleotides not matched to a gene: 12. The CDR3 sequence: CAWSGRRQGSGGYTF. As DNA, the CDR3 is TGTGCCTGGAGTGGCAGAAGACAGGGGTCGGGGGGCTACACCTTC.

This clone was observed once. The rearrangement joins TRBV7-2 to TRBJ2-5; 7 bases fit TRBD2. Looked up from germline, CDR1 is SGHTA and CDR2 is FQGNSA. The ends lost 5 bases at V and 4 bases at J; junction bases unmatched: 7. This CDR3 spans 14 amino acids. The CDR3 region is CASSPQRERETQYF. In DNA form, the CDR3 reads TGTGCCAGCAGCCCCCAGCGGGAAAGAGAGACCCAGTACTTC.

The gene calls are TRBV12-3 or TRBV12-4 and TRBJ1-1, with a possible D match to TRBD1 (5 bases). The V end was cut by 2 bases, the J end by 4 bases, with 8 bases between. CDR3 length: 13 amino acids. The CDR3, as DNA: TGTGCCAGCAGTTTATCAGGGTCCACTGAAGCTTTCTTT. Translating gives CASSLSGSTEAFF.